What follows are 29 T cell receptor beta chains derived from one specimen sequenced in a study of CD8 T cells in Susac syndrome. Random hexamers were used to reverse transcribe roughly 0.5 to 1 ug of RNA. MiXCR, applied by TCRdb to the immunoSEQ multiplex PCR reads, yields one record per CDR3 protein. The repertoire consists of 170,000 or so distinct CDR3 sequences, with 95% to 96% occurring once and the leading ten covering roughly 0.12%. The specimen was CD4+ T cells from PBMCs. The source of these receptors is a human donor with Susac syndrome.

The rearrangement uses TRBV2 and TRBJ1-5, with 7 bases identical to TRBD1. The CDR3 has 15 amino acids. V was clipped by 5 bases and J by 6 bases; unmatched bases: 10. CDR1 and CDR2 from the germline V gene are SNHLY and FYNNEI. The CDR3 bases are TGTGCCAGCAGTCCGGGACAGCCGGGTCCTCAGCCCCAGCATTTT. It is translated as CASSPGQPGPQPQHF.

The chain links TRBV29-1 to TRBJ2-3, with 11 bases fitting TRBD1. CDR1 and CDR2 from the germline V gene are SQVTM and ANQGSEA. Germline trimming cut 8 bases from V and 3 bases from J; bases unmatched to any gene: 10. CDR3 length equals 15 residues. The CDR3 DNA sequence: TGCAGCTCCTGGGGGACAGGGGGACTTACAGATACGCAGTATTTT. Translated: CSSWGTGGLTDTQYF.

Turning to this clonotype: At one of its ends the junction is not consistent with the germline gene, which may arise from a read error. The V and J genes are TRBV6-1 and TRBJ1-1; 10 nucleotides align to TRBD1. CDR1 MNHNS and CDR2 SASEGT come from the germline V gene. This CDR3 is 15 amino acids long. The DNA for the CDR3 is TGTGCCAGCAGAGAAGTGACAGGGGGCCACACTGAAGCTTTCTTT. It is translated as CASREVTGGHTEAFF.

The chain is built from TRBV2 and TRBJ2-2, with D possibly being TRBD2 (6 bases). Trimming pared 6 bases from V and 1 base from J, leaving 9 bases between. Germline V CDR1 and CDR2: SNHLY, FYNNEI. CDR3 length: 14 amino acids. CDR3 residues: CASRTRVNTGELFF. The CDR3 nucleotides read TGTGCCAGCAGGACTAGGGTGAACACCGGGGAGCTGTTTTTT.

The chain uses TRBV7-2 and TRBJ2-7; 9 nucleotides agree with TRBD2. V lost 5 bases and J lost 2; bases outside the gene matches: 19. The CDR3 consists of 19 residues. From germline, CDR1 is SGHTA and CDR2 FQGNSA. The CDR3 nucleotides read TGTGCCAGCAGCCCCCGTGATAGCGGGAGACTCACGAAGCCCTACGAGCAGTACTTC. It yields the protein CASSPRDSGRLTKPYEQYF.

This sequence joins TRBV18 and TRBJ2-1; TRBD2 might be the D (6 bases). Per the germline V gene, CDR1 is KGHSH and CDR2 is LQKENI. V lost 4 bases to trimming and J lost 10 bases, with 8 bases between them. The CDR3 is 11 amino acids. The CDR3 region has the DNA TGTGCCAGCTCACGGGACTCCGAGCAGTTCTTC. It codes for CASSRDSEQFF.

The J gene is TRBJ2-1, the V gene TRBV20-1, with TRBD2 identical over 11 bases. The J segment lost 3 bases and the V segment lost 3 bases, leaving 7 bases of the junction unmatched. CDR1 and CDR2 from the germline V gene are DFQATT and SNEGSKA (reference sequence). CDR3 length equals 16 residues. The CDR3 DNA sequence: TGCAGTGCTAGTGTTAACGGACTAGCGGGCTACAATGAGCAGTTCTTC. Translating gives CSASVNGLAGYNEQFF.

This chain uses TRBV7-9 with TRBJ2-3; D is ambiguous. The CDR3 is 16 residues long. Trimming cost V 1 base and J 0 bases, with 11 bases left between them. CDR1 is SEHNR and CDR2 is FQNEAQ in the germline V gene (reference sequence). CDR3 nucleotide sequence: TGTGCCAGCAGCTTAGGTCTTGGCACTAGCACAGATACGCAGTATTTT. It specifies CASSLGLGTSTDTQYF.

The rearrangement joins TRBV28 to TRBJ2-7; D might be TRBD1 or TRBD2, each matching 5 bases. This CDR3 contains 13 residues. Per germline, CDR1 MDHEN and CDR2 SYDVKM. Trimming removed 9 bases from V and 2 bases from J, with 14 bases in between. CDR3 sequence (DNA): TGTGCCAGTTTGGGACCCGTCACCTACGAGCAGTACTTC. This encodes CASLGPVTYEQYF.

This chain joins TRBV4-2 and TRBJ1-2; D is perhaps TRBD1 (5 bases). Between the trimmed V and J ends, which lost 0 bases and 4 bases, there was a span of 15 bases. CDR1 and CDR2 from the germline V gene are LGHNA and YNFKEQ. The CDR3 spans 16 residues. Here the CDR3 DNA reads TGTGCCAGCAGCCAAGACTCCCCAGGGCCTTCCTATGGCTACACCTTC. This translates into CASSQDSPGPSYGYTF.

The rearrangement links TRBV5-1 to TRBJ2-5, with 7 bases identical to TRBD2. The J segment lost 1 base and the V segment lost 3 bases, leaving 6 bases of the junction unmatched. Germline V gene lookup returns CDR1 SGHRS and CDR2 YFSETQ. This CDR3 contains 15 residues. This CDR3 is CASSSGLVGQETQYF. CDR3 sequence (DNA): TGCGCCAGCAGCTCCGGACTAGTGGGCCAAGAGACCCAGTACTTC.

The V gene is TRBV18, the J gene TRBJ2-4, with D maybe TRBD1 (5 bases). The CDR3 is made up of 18 amino acids. From germline, CDR1 is KGHSH and CDR2 LQKENI. The germline V and J ends were trimmed by 2 bases and 1 base, with 18 bases remaining between them. CDR3 DNA sequence: TGTGCCAGCTCACCAAGGCAGGGCGGTTTCTTGGCCAAAAACATTCAGTACTTC. As protein: CASSPRQGGFLAKNIQYF.

The chain links TRBV5-1 to TRBJ1-6; D gene uncertain. V lost 4 bases to trimming and J lost 10 bases, with 12 bases between them. This CDR3 is built from 13 residues. From germline, CDR1 is SGHRS and CDR2 YFSETQ. Written as DNA, the CDR3 is TGCGCCAGCAGCCGGCTCGGCGGGTCACCCCTCCACTTT. Encoded protein: CASSRLGGSPLHF.

The rearrangement links TRBV6-2 or TRBV6-3 to TRBJ2-6, with TRBD1 identical over 8 bases. V gave up 6 bases and J gave up 4 bases; unmatched junction bases: 8. Germline values: CDR1 MNHEY, CDR2 SVGEGT. This CDR3 is built from 16 residues. CDR3: CASSQDRVRGANVLTF. CDR3 in DNA: TGTGCCAGCAGCCAGGACAGGGTACGAGGGGCCAACGTCCTGACTTTC.

The V gene is TRBV7-2, the J gene TRBJ1-1, with a tentative D call TRBD1 (6 bases). The germline V gene has CDR1 SGHTA and CDR2 FQGNSA. Trimming removed 5 bases at V and 2 bases at J, with 21 bases between. There are 17 residues in the CDR3. The chain's CDR3 is CASSLPLQGRLNTEAFF. The CDR3 nucleotides are TGTGCCAGCAGCCTCCCACTCCAGGGGCGGTTAAACACTGAAGCTTTCTTT.

The gene calls are TRBV7-9 and TRBJ2-4, with D possibly matching TRBD1 (5 bases). Germline CDR1 SEHNR, CDR2 FQNEAQ (reference sequence). Trimming cost V 0 bases and J 10 bases, with 22 bases left between them. The CDR3 contains 17 residues. The CDR3: CASSLATAGLPPGIQYF. The CDR3 DNA reads as TGTGCCAGCAGCTTAGCCACGGCAGGGTTGCCCCCAGGGATTCAGTACTTC. The full variable domain, with the rest looked up from reference TRBV7-9 and TRBJ2-4, is DTGVSQNPRHKITKRGQNVTFRCDPISEHNRLYWYRQTLGQGPEFLTYFQNEAQLEKSRLLSDRFSAERPKGSFSTLEIQRTEQGDSAMYLCASSLATAGLPPGIQYFGAGTRLSVL.

The chain uses TRBV9 and TRBJ2-2, with 10 bases fitting TRBD2. V lost 0 bases, J lost 5 bases, and 4 bases stayed unmatched. Germline V gene lookup returns CDR1 SGDLS and CDR2 YYNGEE. This CDR3 spans 16 amino acids. Here the CDR3 reads CASSVGPSGRTGELFF. CDR3 sequence (DNA): TGTGCCAGCAGCGTAGGTCCTAGCGGGAGAACCGGGGAGCTGTTTTTT.

This clonotype was detected once. The CDR3 sequence is CSAGGSGSYNEQFF. The CDR3 DNA sequence: TGCAGCGCGGGGGGTAGCGGGAGCTACAATGAGCAGTTCTTC. This chain links TRBV29-1 with TRBJ2-1, with TRBD2 matching 9 bases. The CDR3 is 14 residues long. Germline loops: CDR1 SQVTM, CDR2 ANQGSEA. V dropped 7 bases and J dropped 3; count of bases not matched to a gene: 7.

V is TRBV20-1 and J is TRBJ2-5; no clear D gene. This CDR3 is built from 12 residues. V was shortened by 6 bases and J by 4 bases, with 12 bases between the two germline ends. Per germline, CDR1 DFQATT and CDR2 SNEGSKA (reference sequence). Here the CDR3 reads CSAEPYRETQYF. The CDR3, as DNA: TGCAGTGCCGAGCCCTACCGAGAGACCCAGTACTTC.

This chain's CDR3 is CASSQDNTGGEQYF. In DNA form, the CDR3 reads TGTGCCAGCAGCCAAGATAATACAGGGGGCGAGCAGTACTTC. The rearrangement joins TRBV3-1 to TRBJ2-7; the match to TRBD1 covers 8 bases. This CDR3 contains 14 residues. The V gene end was trimmed by 0 bases and the J gene end by 6 bases; junction bases not matched to a gene: 4. Germline V gene sequence: CDR1 LGHDT, CDR2 YNNKEL (reference sequence).

This rearrangement joins TRBV29-1 to TRBJ2-1, with D unresolved. V lost 2 bases to trimming and J lost 6 bases, with 8 bases between them. Germline-derived CDR1 and CDR2 are SQVTM and ANQGSEA. This CDR3 spans 12 amino acids. CDR3 sequence reads: CSVEPRPNEQFF. CDR3 DNA: TGCAGCGTTGAACCCCGTCCCAATGAGCAGTTCTTC.

The rearrangement links TRBV7-9 to TRBJ1-5; D gene ambiguous. The CDR3 runs to 12 residues. Germline V gene lookup returns CDR1 SEHNR and CDR2 FQNEAQ (reference sequence). Deletions cut 2 bases from V and 8 bases from J, with 7 bases between. The CDR3 is CASSLSLEPQHF. CDR3 bases: TGTGCCAGCAGCTTATCGCTTGAGCCCCAGCATTTT.

This sequence joins TRBV2 and TRBJ1-4; D is uncertain. Trimming removed 0 bases from V and 5 bases from J, with 13 bases in between. This CDR3 contains 16 residues. Germline V gene data show CDR1 as SNHLY and CDR2 as FYNNEI. Here the CDR3 DNA reads TGTGCCAGCAGTGAAGCATGGCAGGAAGAAAATGAAAAACTGTTTTTT. Amino acids: CASSEAWQEENEKLFF.

This chain uses TRBV29-1 with TRBJ1-2; D unresolved. Germline V CDR1 and CDR2: SQVTM, ANQGSEA. The V end lost 3 bases, the J end lost 8 bases, and 16 bases lay between the germline ends. This CDR3 region has 13 residues. DNA for the CDR3: TGCAGCGTTGATACGGCGGCGGCGGGGGGCTACACCTTC. Encoded protein: CSVDTAAAGGYTF.

This clonotype was seen once. The V gene is TRBV15, the J gene TRBJ1-5; no clear D. The CDR3 is 12 residues long. Trimming left V 4 bases short and J 5 bases short, with 6 bases between. In germline, CDR1 is LNHNV, CDR2 YYDKDF (reference sequence). CDR3 residues: CATSKQDQPQHF. The CDR3 DNA sequence: TGTGCCACCAGCAAACAAGATCAGCCCCAGCATTTT.

The J gene is TRBJ1-1, the V gene TRBV4-3; D gene uncertain. Germline lookup yields CDR1 LGHNA and CDR2 YSLEER. Between the trimmed V and J ends, which lost 0 bases and 3 bases, there was a span of 5 bases. The CDR3 runs 13 residues. DNA for the CDR3: TGCGCCAGCAGCCAAGAGTCTCACACTGAAGCTTTCTTT. Its translation: CASSQESHTEAFF.

The rearrangement joins TRBV24-1 to TRBJ2-1; D not certain. V was clipped by 1 base and J by 10 bases, with 7 bases between them. Per the germline V gene, CDR1 is KGHDR and CDR2 is SFDVKD. The CDR3 loop spans 12 amino acids. The CDR3 DNA follows: TGTGCCACCAGTGATTTTGGGATGGAGCAGTTCTTC. Its protein is CATSDFGMEQFF.

The chain links TRBV7-8 to TRBJ2-1; TRBD1 is a possible D gene (6 bases). Trimming removed 5 bases from V and 0 bases from J, with 11 bases in between. The CDR3 is made up of 15 amino acids. The germline gives CDR1 SGHVS, CDR2 FQNEAQ. The CDR3 region is CASSLQGSSYNEQFF. The DNA of the CDR3 is TGTGCCAGCAGCCTCCAGGGGAGCTCCTACAATGAGCAGTTCTTC. Full variable domain (rest looked up from reference TRBV7-8 and TRBJ2-1): GAGVSQSPRYKVAKRGQDVALRCDPISGHVSLFWYQQALGQGPEFLTYFQNEAQLDKSGLPSDRFFAERPEGSVSTLKIQRTQQEDSAVYLCASSLQGSSYNEQFFGPGTRLTVL.

This chain links TRBV7-2 with TRBJ2-3; 10 bases fit TRBD1. Germline V gene lookup returns CDR1 SGHTA and CDR2 FQGNSA. Trimming removed 5 bases from V and 1 base from J; junction bases left unmatched: 9. This CDR3 region has 17 residues. The CDR3 protein is CASSRQGANWGTDTQYF. The CDR3 nucleotides read TGTGCCAGCAGCCGACAGGGGGCCAATTGGGGCACAGATACGCAGTATTTT.